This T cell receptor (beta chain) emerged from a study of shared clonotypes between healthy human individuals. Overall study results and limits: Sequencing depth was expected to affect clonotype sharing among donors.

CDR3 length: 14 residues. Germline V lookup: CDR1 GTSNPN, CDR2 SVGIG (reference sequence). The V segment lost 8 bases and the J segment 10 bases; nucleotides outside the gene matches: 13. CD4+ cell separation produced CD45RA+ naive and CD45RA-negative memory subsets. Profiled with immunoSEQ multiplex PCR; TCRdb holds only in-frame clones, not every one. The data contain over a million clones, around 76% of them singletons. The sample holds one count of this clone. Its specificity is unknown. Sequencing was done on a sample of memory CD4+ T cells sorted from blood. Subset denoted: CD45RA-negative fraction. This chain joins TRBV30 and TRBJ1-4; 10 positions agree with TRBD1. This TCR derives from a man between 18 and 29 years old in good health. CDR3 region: CAAETGTGVGKLFF. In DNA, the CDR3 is TGTGCCGCAGAGACCGGGACAGGGGTTGGAAAACTGTTTTTT. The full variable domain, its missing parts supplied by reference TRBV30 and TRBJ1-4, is SQTIHQWPATLVQPVGSPLSLECTVEGTSNPNLYWYRQAAGRGLQLLFYSVGIGQISSEVPQNLSASRPQDRQFILSSKKLLLSDSGFYLCAAETGTGVGKLFFGSGTQLSVL.